These 30 T cell receptor beta chains were sequenced from one sample in a study of cytomegalovirus exposure and HLA in healthy donors. Generated by immunoSEQ multiplex PCR, the TCRdb table keeps only in-frame clones and is missing some. The sample includes approximately 88,000 clones, roughly 84% seen only once; the top ten take 9% to 14%. Specimen: PBMCs. The receptors originated from a woman between 18 and 29 years old in good health and CMV-seropositive.

V is TRBV19 and J is TRBJ2-7, with a tentative D call TRBD2 (5 bases). V lost 1 base to trimming and J lost 7 bases, with 11 bases between them. This CDR3 contains 13 residues. Germline lookup yields CDR1 LNHDA and CDR2 SQIVND (reference sequence). CDR3 sequence: CASSIGGLGEQYF. The DNA for the CDR3 is TGTGCCAGTAGTATAGGCGGACTCGGGGAGCAGTACTTC.

The chain joins TRBV28 to TRBJ1-1; TRBD1 agrees at 7 bases. Germline V gives CDR1 MDHEN, CDR2 SYDVKM. Trimming cost V 5 bases and J 7 bases; bases outside gene matches: 7. The CDR3 covers 13 residues. The chain's CDR3 is CASSATGDLEAFF. In nucleotides, the CDR3 is TGTGCCAGCAGTGCAACAGGGGACCTTGAAGCTTTCTTT.

The V call is TRBV28, the J call TRBJ1-5; 7 positions agree with TRBD1. CDR1 MDHEN and CDR2 SYDVKM come from the germline V gene. CDR3 size: 14 residues. Trimming removed 10 bases from V and 1 base from J; junction bases left unmatched: 7. CDR3 protein: CAIPGGSSNQPQHF. In DNA form, the CDR3 reads TGTGCCATCCCAGGGGGGTCGAGCAATCAGCCCCAGCATTTT.

In DNA, the CDR3 is TGTGCCAGCAGCTTAGATGTGCGGGGAGAGACCCAGTACTTC. It specifies CASSLDVRGETQYF. This sequence joins TRBV7-2 and TRBJ2-5; the D gene is possibly TRBD2 (6 bases). The V gene lost 1 base and the J gene lost 4 bases, with 10 bases spanning the gap. CDR1 is SGHTA and CDR2 is FQGNSA in the germline V gene. This CDR3 spans 14 amino acids.

The chain has TRBV28 and TRBJ2-1; a possible D gene is TRBD1 (5 bases). V lost 8 bases and J 8 bases, leaving 10 bases between the germline ends. Germline lookup yields CDR1 MDHEN and CDR2 SYDVKM. There are 11 residues in the CDR3. The DNA of the CDR3 is TGTGCCAGCTCAACGACAGATGAGCAGTTCTTC. This gives the protein CASSTTDEQFF.

This clone was counted once. CDR3 sequence: CASSPSILDSATNEKLFF. The CDR3 coding sequence is TGTGCCAGCAGCCCCTCTATCTTGGACTCTGCAACTAATGAAAAACTGTTTTTT. This chain connects TRBV7-6 to TRBJ1-4; D remains ambiguous. There are 18 residues in the CDR3. Germline V gene sequence: CDR1 SGHVS, CDR2 FNYEAQ. Trimming took off 5 bases at V and 0 bases at J, with 19 bases between the two ends.

The V gene is TRBV7-2, the J gene TRBJ1-3; D is possibly TRBD1 (6 bases). The CDR3 has 16 residues. CDR1 is SGHTA, CDR2 FQGNSA, per germline. V lost 2 bases and J 0 bases, leaving 11 bases between the germline ends. CDR3 bases: TGTGCCAGCAGCTTATGGGACACCAGCTCTGGAAACACCATATATTTT. Translated, it gives CASSLWDTSSGNTIYF.

The chain uses TRBV7-2 and TRBJ2-4; TRBD1 agrees at 8 bases. The CDR3 length is 14 residues. From germline, CDR1 is SGHTA and CDR2 FQGNSA. V shed 4 bases, J shed 5 bases, and the junction held 4 bases outside the gene matches. The CDR3 sequence: CASSSGTGQNIQYF. CDR3 bases: TGTGCCAGCAGCTCAGGGACAGGTCAAAACATTCAGTACTTC.

The chain has TRBV5-1 and TRBJ1-2; D is possibly TRBD1 (5 bases). CDR1 SGHRS and CDR2 YFSETQ come from the germline V gene. The V and J ends lost 0 bases and 3 bases respectively, with 12 bases between them. This CDR3 contains 15 residues. Here the CDR3 reads CASSLGGVTHYGYTF. The CDR3 DNA reads TGCGCCAGCAGCTTGGGGGGGGTAACGCACTATGGCTACACCTTC.

The chain carries TRBV18 and TRBJ1-2, with D possibly being TRBD1 (5 bases). V dropped 1 base and J dropped 4 bases, with 16 bases sitting between them. The germline CDR1 and CDR2 sequences are KGHSH and LQKENI. The CDR3 is made up of 16 amino acids. The CDR3 spells CASSPLNPTGPYGYTF. CDR3 bases: TGTGCCAGCTCACCACTAAATCCAACAGGCCCCTATGGCTACACCTTC.

This rearrangement joins TRBV5-1 to TRBJ1-6, with 11 bases that match TRBD1. The CDR3 covers 17 residues. In germline, CDR1 is SGHRS, CDR2 YFSETQ. V lost 4 bases, J lost 6 bases, and 9 bases stayed unmatched. The CDR3 DNA sequence: TGCGCCAGCAGCCAATACACCGGGACAGGGGGTAATTCACCCCTCCACTTT. It yields the protein CASSQYTGTGGNSPLHF. Combining the CDR3 with reference TRBV5-1 and TRBJ1-6 gives the whole variable domain KAGVTQTPRYLIKTRGQQVTLSCSPISGHRSVSWYQQTPGQGLQFLFEYFSETQRNKGNFPGRFSGRQFSNSRSEMNVSTLELGDSALYLCASSQYTGTGGNSPLHFGNGTRLTVT.

The J gene is TRBJ2-3, the V gene TRBV7-8; 9 positions match TRBD2. V shed 1 base and J 1 base; nucleotides not matched to a gene: 3. This CDR3 spans 16 amino acids. Per the germline V gene, CDR1 is SGHVS and CDR2 is FQNEAQ. In DNA form, the CDR3 reads TGTGCCAGCAGCTTAGTATCTAGCGGGGGCACAGATACGCAGTATTTT. Its translation: CASSLVSSGGTDTQYF.

J is TRBJ1-1 and V is TRBV6-6; a possible D gene is TRBD1 (5 bases). CDR3 size: 15 residues. Germline values: CDR1 MNHNY, CDR2 SVGAGI (reference sequence). The V end was cut by 0 bases, the J end by 6 bases, with 14 bases between. CDR3 DNA sequence: TGTGCCAGCAGTTACTCGAGATCAGGGTCCCCTGAAGCTTTCTTT. Amino acids: CASSYSRSGSPEAFF.

In its sample, this clone was seen once. This chain joins TRBV6-5 and TRBJ1-2, with D unclear. The ends were cut back, 2 bases at V and 1 base at J, with 11 bases in the middle. Germline CDR1 MNHEY, CDR2 SVGAGI. The CDR3 has 15 residues. CDR3 sequence: CASSYVGRLNYGYTF. For the CDR3, the DNA is TGTGCCAGCAGTTACGTTGGCAGACTTAACTATGGCTACACCTTC.

The V gene is TRBV11-2, the J gene TRBJ1-2; D might be TRBD1 (5 bases). Germline V gene data show CDR1 as SGHAT and CDR2 as FQNNGV. V lost 5 bases and J lost 4, with 20 bases in between. This CDR3 has 16 amino acids. CDR3 region: CASSPSGQGLSYGYTF. CDR3 nucleotide sequence: TGTGCCAGCAGCCCCTCCGGGCAGGGATTGAGCTATGGCTACACCTTC.

The chain links TRBV7-6 to TRBJ1-1, with D possibly being TRBD1 (6 bases). The CDR3 has 13 amino acids. V was shortened by 5 bases and J by 1 base, with 8 bases between the two germline ends. The germline gives CDR1 SGHVS, CDR2 FNYEAQ. In nucleotides, the CDR3 is TGTGCCAGCAGCCGACAGGAGAACACTGAAGCTTTCTTT. Translating gives CASSRQENTEAFF.

The chain combines TRBV19 with TRBJ2-1; tentative D call: TRBD1 (5 bases). Per germline, CDR1 LNHDA and CDR2 SQIVND (reference sequence). CDR3 length: 13 residues. V gave up 3 bases and J gave up 8 bases, with 11 bases separating them. This CDR3 is CASSISRADEQFF. CDR3 DNA: TGTGCCAGTAGTATCAGCAGGGCGGATGAGCAGTTCTTC. Using reference TRBV19 and TRBJ2-1 for the parts outside the CDR3, the full variable domain is DGGITQSPKYLFRKEGQNVTLSCEQNLNHDAMYWYRQDPGQGLRLIYYSQIVNDFQKGDIAEGYSVSREKKESFPLTVTSAQKNPTAFYLCASSISRADEQFFGPGTRLTVL.

This chain connects TRBV10-3 to TRBJ2-1; tentatively, D is TRBD2 (6 bases). The germline gives CDR1 ENHRY, CDR2 SYGVKD. The CDR3 covers 14 residues. V lost 10 bases and J lost 9, with 22 bases in between. CDR3 sequence: CATLLGEESGEQFF. In DNA, the CDR3 is TGTGCCACTCTCTTAGGGGAGGAGAGTGGTGAGCAGTTCTTC.

The chain employs TRBV28 and TRBJ1-4; 9 nucleotides line up with TRBD1. This CDR3 contains 15 residues. J was trimmed by 3 bases and V by 8 bases; bases with no gene match: 7. CDR1 is MDHEN, CDR2 SYDVKM, per germline. CDR3 sequence reads: CASGDRVGANEKLFF. The CDR3 DNA sequence: TGTGCCAGCGGGGACAGGGTGGGAGCTAATGAAAAACTGTTTTTT.

This chain joins TRBV7-9 and TRBJ2-7, with D possibly matching TRBD1 (5 bases). The CDR3 totals 15 residues. The V end was cut by 3 bases, the J end by 2 bases, with 14 bases between. Germline assignment: CDR1 SEHNR and CDR2 FQNEAQ (reference sequence). The CDR3 DNA follows: TGTGCCAGCAGCTTGAGCCCCAGGGATACCTACGAGCAGTACTTC. This translates into CASSLSPRDTYEQYF.

The chain couples TRBV27 to TRBJ1-2, with D possibly TRBD1 on 6 matching bases. CDR3 length: 14 residues. Trimming removed 3 bases at V and 5 bases at J, with 13 bases between. From germline, CDR1 is MNHEY and CDR2 SMNVEV (reference sequence). CDR3 loop: CASSFQQGGYGYTF. CDR3 DNA sequence: TGTGCCAGCAGTTTTCAACAGGGCGGGTATGGCTACACCTTC.

This clone has only one observation. The chain uses TRBV2 and TRBJ1-4; possibly TRBD1 for D (5 bases). The germline V and J ends were trimmed by 4 bases and 7 bases, with 19 bases remaining between them. The CDR3 sequence is 16 residues long. Germline CDR1 and CDR2: SNHLY and FYNNEI. DNA for the CDR3: TGTGCCAGCAGTGGGGGCAGTGGGGCAAATACTGAAAAACTGTTTTTT. This gives the protein CASSGGSGANTEKLFF.

The chain uses TRBV2 and TRBJ1-2, with D possibly matching TRBD1 (6 bases). The CDR3 length is 11 residues. V dropped 8 bases and J dropped 13 bases, with 17 bases sitting between them. Germline assignment: CDR1 SNHLY and CDR2 FYNNEI. The DNA of the CDR3 is TGTGCCAGCCAAAAGGGGGTTGCCGGCACCTTC. Protein: CASQKGVAGTF.

This chain links TRBV11-3 with TRBJ2-1; 7 bases fit TRBD1. The trim removed 0 bases at V and 7 bases at J, leaving 6 bases unmatched. This CDR3 contains 15 residues. CDR1 is SGHNT, CDR2 YENEEA, per germline. The CDR3 sequence is CASSLDLGQVNEQFF. CDR3 bases: TGTGCCAGCAGCTTAGATCTCGGACAGGTGAATGAGCAGTTCTTC.

The chain carries TRBV10-2 and TRBJ1-5; D is ambiguous. CDR3 size: 16 residues. The V gene lost 1 base and the J gene lost 7 bases, with 17 bases spanning the gap. Looked up from germline, CDR1 is WSHSY and CDR2 is SAAADI. This chain's CDR3 is CASSEYNEASGQPQHF. As DNA, the CDR3 is TGCGCCAGCAGTGAGTACAATGAGGCCTCGGGACAGCCCCAGCATTTT.

The chain has TRBV6-5 and TRBJ1-2; 9 bases are shared with TRBD1. Germline V CDR1 and CDR2: MNHEY, SVGAGI. The CDR3 runs 14 residues. Unmatched junction bases numbered 7, after V lost 6 bases and J lost 5 bases. CDR3 sequence: CASRTGTGIYGYTF. DNA for the CDR3: TGTGCCAGCAGAACCGGGACAGGGATTTATGGCTACACCTTC.

The chain combines TRBV19 with TRBJ1-2; 8 nucleotides agree with TRBD1. V was clipped by 6 bases and J by 5 bases; unmatched bases: 5. CDR1 and CDR2 (germline): LNHDA, SQIVND (reference sequence). CDR3 size: 13 residues. CDR3 sequence (DNA): TGTGCCAGTAGGACAGGGGAGGGGTATGGCTACACCTTC. This sequence encodes CASRTGEGYGYTF.

The chain recombines TRBV5-4 with TRBJ2-3; weak D call: TRBD2 (6 bases). Germline CDR1 SGHNT, CDR2 YYREEE (reference sequence). The V end lost 6 bases, the J end lost 4 bases, and 18 bases lay between the germline ends. The CDR3 is 15 residues long. The DNA for the CDR3 is TGTGCCAGCACCTCGGAGGGTAGCGACGCAGATACGCAGTATTTT. This codes for CASTSEGSDADTQYF.

The chain is built from TRBV10-3 and TRBJ2-1, with 8 bases that match TRBD1. Looked up from germline, CDR1 is ENHRY and CDR2 is SYGVKD. V was pared by 3 bases and J by 4 bases, with 5 bases of the junction left unmatched. The CDR3 is 15 amino acids. CDR3: CAISDDRDRYNEQFF. DNA for the CDR3: TGTGCCATCAGTGACGACCGGGACAGGTACAATGAGCAGTTCTTC.

This clone was recorded only once. The genes are TRBV7-9 and TRBJ2-2; TRBD1 aligns across 7 bases. The V and J ends lost 5 bases and 6 bases, in that order; junction bases with no gene match: 12. Germline V gene lookup returns CDR1 SEHNR and CDR2 FQNEAQ (reference sequence). The CDR3 is 16 residues long. The DNA for the CDR3 is TGTGCCAGCAGCCCCGACAGGGTAGTCGTGGCCGGGGAGCTGTTTTTT. Amino acid sequence: CASSPDRVVVAGELFF.